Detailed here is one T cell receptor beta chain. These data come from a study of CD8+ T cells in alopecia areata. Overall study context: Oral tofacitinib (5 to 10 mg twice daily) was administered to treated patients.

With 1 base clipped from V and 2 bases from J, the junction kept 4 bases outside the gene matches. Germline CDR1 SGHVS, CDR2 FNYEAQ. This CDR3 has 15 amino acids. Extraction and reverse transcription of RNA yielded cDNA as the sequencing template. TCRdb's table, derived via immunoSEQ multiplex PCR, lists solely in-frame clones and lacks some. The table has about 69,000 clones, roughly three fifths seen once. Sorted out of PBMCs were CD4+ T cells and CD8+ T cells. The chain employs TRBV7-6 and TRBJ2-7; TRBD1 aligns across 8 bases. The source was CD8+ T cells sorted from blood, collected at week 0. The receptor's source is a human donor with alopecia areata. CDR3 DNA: TGTGCCAGCAGCTTAGGACAGGGGCCCACCTACGAGCAGTACTTC. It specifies CASSLGQGPTYEQYF.